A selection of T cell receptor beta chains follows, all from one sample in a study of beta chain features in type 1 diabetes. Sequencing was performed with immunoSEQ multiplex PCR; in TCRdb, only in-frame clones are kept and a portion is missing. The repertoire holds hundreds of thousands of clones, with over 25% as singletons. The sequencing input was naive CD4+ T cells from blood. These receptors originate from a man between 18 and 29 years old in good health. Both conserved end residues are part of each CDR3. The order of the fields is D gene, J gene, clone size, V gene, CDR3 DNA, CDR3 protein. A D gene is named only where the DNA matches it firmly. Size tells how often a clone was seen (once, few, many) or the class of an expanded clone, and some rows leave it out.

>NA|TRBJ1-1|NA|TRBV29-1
TGCAGCGTTGAAGCGAACCTGAACACTGAAGCTTTCTTT
CSVEANLNTEAFF
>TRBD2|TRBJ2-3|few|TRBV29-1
TGCAGCGTTGTGGGAGCGGGAGGGCCCCCAGATACGCAGTATTTT
CSVVGAGGPPDTQYF
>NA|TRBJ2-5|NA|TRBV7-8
TGTGCCAGCAGCCTAGGAGGGACCCAGTACTTC
CASSLGGTQYF
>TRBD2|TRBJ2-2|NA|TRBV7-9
TGTGCCAGCAGCTTAGCCAGCGGGAGGGCCACCGGGGAGCTGTTTTTT
CASSLASGRATGELFF
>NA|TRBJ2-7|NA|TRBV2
TGTGCCAGCAGTCAGGACATCTACGAGCAGTACTTC
CASSQDIYEQYF
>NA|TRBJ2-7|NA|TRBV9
TGTGCCAGCAGCGTAGAGGCCGGGAGCTCCTACGAGCAGTACTTC
CASSVEAGSSYEQYF
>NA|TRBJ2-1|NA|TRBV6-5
TGTGCCAGCAGTTACTCCGGGAGCTCCTACAATGAGCAGTTCTTC
CASSYSGSSYNEQFF
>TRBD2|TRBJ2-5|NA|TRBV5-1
TGCGCCAGCAGCCCTAGCGGGAGTGAGACCCAGTACTTC
CASSPSGSETQYF
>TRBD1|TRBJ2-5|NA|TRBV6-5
TGTGCCAGCAGTTCGACAGGGAGCCAAGAGACCCAGTACTTC
CASSSTGSQETQYF
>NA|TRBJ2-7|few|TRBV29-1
TGCAGCGTTGGTGGAGGGGTCGAGCAGTACTTC
CSVGGGVEQYF
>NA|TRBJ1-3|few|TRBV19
TGTGCCAGTAGCCTAGGGGCAGTTGGAAACACCATATATTTT
CASSLGAVGNTIYF